This entry lists 8 T cell receptor beta chains sequenced from one sample in a study of cytomegalovirus exposure and HLA in healthy donors. TCRdb's table, derived via immunoSEQ multiplex PCR, lists solely in-frame clones and lacks some. The table has under 400,000 clones, 88% seen once. The sequenced sample was PBMCs. The receptors were sampled from a man aged 25 to 45 in good health and CMV-seronegative.

The genes are TRBV6-5 and TRBJ1-5, with 8 bases matching TRBD1. Germline trimming cut 8 bases from V and 6 bases from J; bases unmatched to any gene: 12. The CDR3 contains 15 residues. Germline CDR1 reads MNHEY; CDR2 reads SVGAGI. The CDR3 coding sequence is TGTGCCAGCGGACGAAGACAGGGGTTGACTCAGCCCCAGCATTTT. This gives the protein CASGRRQGLTQPQHF.

The rearrangement uses TRBV4-1 and TRBJ2-1; 7 bases map to TRBD2. The V gene's germline CDR1 is MGHRA and CDR2 YSYEKL. This CDR3 has 16 residues. V lost 0 bases and J lost 1; bases outside the gene matches: 3. CDR3 in amino acids: CASSQEGGGSYNEQFF. The CDR3 nucleotides read TGCGCCAGCAGCCAAGAGGGGGGGGGATCCTACAATGAGCAGTTCTTC.

The chain joins TRBV10-2 to TRBJ1-2; 7 bases line up with TRBD1. The trim removed 5 bases at V and 8 bases at J, leaving 8 bases unmatched. The CDR3 has 13 amino acids. The germline V gene encodes CDR1 WSHSY and CDR2 SAAADI. The DNA for the CDR3 is TGCGCCAGCAGTTCCCGGGACAGACGCGGCTACACCTTC. This gives the protein CASSSRDRRGYTF.

This clone has just a few counts. V and J are TRBV19 and TRBJ2-1; D uncertain. The germline V gene has CDR1 LNHDA and CDR2 SQIVND (reference sequence). The ends were cut back, 6 bases at V and 4 bases at J, with 16 bases in the middle. This CDR3 has 15 residues. CDR3 region: CASSPVSGLYNEQFF. The CDR3 coding sequence is TGTGCCAGTAGCCCAGTCAGTGGGCTGTACAATGAGCAGTTCTTC.

This clone was counted only a few times. J is TRBJ1-6 and V is TRBV6-1; maybe TRBD1 (5 bases). With 3 bases removed from V and 10 bases from J, the gap between germline ends came to 10 bases. Per germline, CDR1 MNHNS and CDR2 SASEGT. The CDR3 covers 13 residues. The CDR3 nucleotides are TGTGCCAGCAGTGACAGGGTAGGATCACCCCTCCACTTT. This translates into CASSDRVGSPLHF.

The chain joins TRBV5-1 to TRBJ2-7, with TRBD1 identical over 7 bases. The CDR3 has 15 residues. The V gene's germline CDR1 is SGHRS and CDR2 YFSETQ. V lost 1 base to trimming and J lost 3 bases; unmatched junction nucleotides: 7. The CDR3 bases are TGCGCCAGCAGCTTGCTGGGACAGAGTATCTACGAGCAGTACTTC. This encodes CASSLLGQSIYEQYF. Variable domain in full (rest from reference TRBV5-1 and TRBJ2-7): KAGVTQTPRYLIKTRGQQVTLSCSPISGHRSVSWYQQTPGQGLQFLFEYFSETQRNKGNFPGRFSGRQFSNSRSEMNVSTLELGDSALYLCASSLLGQSIYEQYFGPGTRLTVT.

The chain carries TRBV4-1 and TRBJ2-3; 8 nucleotides agree with TRBD2. This CDR3 has 16 residues. CDR1 MGHRA and CDR2 YSYEKL come from the germline V gene. Trimming took 5 bases from V and 0 from J; bases not matched to a gene: 7. In DNA, the CDR3 is TGCGCCAGCAGCATTCGACTAGCGATAAGCACAGATACGCAGTATTTT. Residues: CASSIRLAISTDTQYF.

The V gene is TRBV5-1, the J gene TRBJ2-3; 7 bases map to TRBD1. The CDR3 covers 15 residues. With V trimmed by 0 bases and J by 3 bases, 4 bases remained unmatched. Germline loops: CDR1 SGHRS, CDR2 YFSETQ. The chain's CDR3 is CASSLGQGETDTQYF. The CDR3 nucleotides are TGCGCCAGCAGCTTGGGACAGGGTGAAACAGATACGCAGTATTTT.